Sequencing of this T cell receptor (beta chain) was carried out in a study of lymphopenia after photon versus proton radiotherapy. Notes on the study in general: Larger post-nadir TCR diversity loss correlated inversely with survival in deceased patients. After the lymphocyte nadir, photon-treated repertoires showed oligoclonal expansion, especially of CD8+ Temra cells. Proton therapy kept repertoires fairly stable, unlike photons, which gained effector/memory cells.

Concerning this clone: Its antigen is not known.

Method: immunoSEQ multiplex PCR; TCRdb's copy keeps in-frame clones and lacks some. The sample has 75,000 to 90,000 clones, around four fifths seen once. This sequence was found in a man between 60 and 75 years old with pancreatic cancer. This sample comprised peripheral blood, obtained from a patient treated with proton-based radiotherapy.

CDR3 amino acids: CASAVGGDTGELFF. The CDR3, as DNA: TGTGCCAGCGCCGTGGGGGGTGACACCGGGGAGCTGTTTTTT. The rearrangement links TRBV28 to TRBJ2-2; the D gene is possibly TRBD2 (6 bases). The CDR3 sequence is 14 residues long. Per germline, CDR1 MDHEN and CDR2 SYDVKM. V lost 8 bases and J lost 3, with 13 bases in between.